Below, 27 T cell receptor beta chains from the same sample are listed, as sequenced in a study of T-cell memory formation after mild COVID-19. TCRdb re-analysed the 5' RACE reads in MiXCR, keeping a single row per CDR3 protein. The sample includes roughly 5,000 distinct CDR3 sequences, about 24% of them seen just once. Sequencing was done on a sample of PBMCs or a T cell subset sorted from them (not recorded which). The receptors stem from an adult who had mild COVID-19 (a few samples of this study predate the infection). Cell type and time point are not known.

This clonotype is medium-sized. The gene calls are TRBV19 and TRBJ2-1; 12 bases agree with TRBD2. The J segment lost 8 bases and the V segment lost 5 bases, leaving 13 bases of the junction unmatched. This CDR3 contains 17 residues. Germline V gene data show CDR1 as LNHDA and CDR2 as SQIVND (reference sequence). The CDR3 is CASSALRATSGGYEQFF. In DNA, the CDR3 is TGTGCCAGTAGTGCCCTCCGAGCGACTAGCGGGGGATATGAGCAGTTCTTC.

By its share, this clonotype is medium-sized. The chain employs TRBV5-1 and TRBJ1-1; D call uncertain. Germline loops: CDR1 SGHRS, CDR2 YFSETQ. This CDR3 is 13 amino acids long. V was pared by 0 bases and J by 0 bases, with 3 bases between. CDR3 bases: TGCGCCAGCAGCTTGGTCATGAACACTGAAGCTTTCTTT. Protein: CASSLVMNTEAFF.

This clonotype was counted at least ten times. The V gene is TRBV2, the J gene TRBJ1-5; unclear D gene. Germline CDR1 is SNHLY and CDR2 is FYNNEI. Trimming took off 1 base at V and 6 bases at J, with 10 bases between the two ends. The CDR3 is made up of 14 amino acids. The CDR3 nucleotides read TGTGCCAGCAGTGAAGGCCCGGCGAGTCAGCCCCAGCATTTT. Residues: CASSEGPASQPQHF.

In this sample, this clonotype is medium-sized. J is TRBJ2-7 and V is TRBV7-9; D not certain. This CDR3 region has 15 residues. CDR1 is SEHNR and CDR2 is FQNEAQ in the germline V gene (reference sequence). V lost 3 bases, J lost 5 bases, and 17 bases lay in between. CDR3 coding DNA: TGTGCCAGCAGCTTCTTCCAGCGCCCCCCGGACGAGCAGTACTTC. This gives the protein CASSFFQRPPDEQYF.

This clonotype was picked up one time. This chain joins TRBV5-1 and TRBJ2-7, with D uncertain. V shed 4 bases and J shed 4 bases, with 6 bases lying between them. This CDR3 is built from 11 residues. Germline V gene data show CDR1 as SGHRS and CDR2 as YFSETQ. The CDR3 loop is CASSDQYEQYF. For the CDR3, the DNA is TGCGCCAGCAGCGACCAGTACGAGCAGTACTTC.

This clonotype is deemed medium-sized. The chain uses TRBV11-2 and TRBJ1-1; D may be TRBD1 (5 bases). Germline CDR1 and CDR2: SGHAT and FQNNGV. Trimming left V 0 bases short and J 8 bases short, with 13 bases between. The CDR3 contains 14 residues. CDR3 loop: CASSLEGWDPEAFF. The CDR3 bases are TGTGCCAGCAGCTTAGAAGGGTGGGACCCCGAAGCTTTCTTT. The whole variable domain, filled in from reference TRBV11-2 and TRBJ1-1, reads EAGVAQSPRYKIIEKRQSVAFWCNPISGHATLYWYQQILGQGPKLLIQFQNNGVVDDSQLPKDRFSAERLKGVDSTLKIQPAKLEDSAVYLCASSLEGWDPEAFFGQGTRLTVV.

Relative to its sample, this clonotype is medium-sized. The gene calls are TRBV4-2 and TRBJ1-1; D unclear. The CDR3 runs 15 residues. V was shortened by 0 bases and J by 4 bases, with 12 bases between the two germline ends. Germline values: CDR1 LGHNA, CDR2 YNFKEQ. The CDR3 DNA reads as TGTGCCAGCAGCCAAGATCGGATTGGCCCCACTGAAGCTTTCTTT. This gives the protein CASSQDRIGPTEAFF.

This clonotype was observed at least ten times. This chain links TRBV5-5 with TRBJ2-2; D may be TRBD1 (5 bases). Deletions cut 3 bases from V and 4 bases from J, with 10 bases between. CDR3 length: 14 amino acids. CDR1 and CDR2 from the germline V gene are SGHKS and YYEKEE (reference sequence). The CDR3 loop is CASSSRQITGELFF. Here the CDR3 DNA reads TGTGCCAGCAGCTCCCGACAGATCACCGGGGAGCTGTTTTTT.

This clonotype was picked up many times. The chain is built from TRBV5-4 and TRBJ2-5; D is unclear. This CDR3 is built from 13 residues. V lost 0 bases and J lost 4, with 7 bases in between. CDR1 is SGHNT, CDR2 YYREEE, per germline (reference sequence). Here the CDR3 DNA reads TGTGCCAGCAGCTTGGGTAGCACAGAGACCCAGTACTTC. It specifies CASSLGSTETQYF.

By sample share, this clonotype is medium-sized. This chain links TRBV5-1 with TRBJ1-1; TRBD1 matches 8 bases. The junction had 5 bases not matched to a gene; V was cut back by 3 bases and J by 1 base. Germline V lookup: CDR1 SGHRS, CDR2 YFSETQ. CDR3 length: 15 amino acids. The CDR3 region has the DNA TGCGCCAGCAGCTGGGCCGGGACAGGGAACACTGAAGCTTTCTTT. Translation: CASSWAGTGNTEAFF.

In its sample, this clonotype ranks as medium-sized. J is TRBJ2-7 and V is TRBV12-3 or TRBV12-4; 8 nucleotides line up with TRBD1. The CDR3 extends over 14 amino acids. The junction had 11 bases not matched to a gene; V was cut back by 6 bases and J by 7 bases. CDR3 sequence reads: CASREGQGAVEQYF. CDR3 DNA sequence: TGTGCCAGCAGGGAGGGGCAGGGGGCGGTTGAGCAGTACTTC.

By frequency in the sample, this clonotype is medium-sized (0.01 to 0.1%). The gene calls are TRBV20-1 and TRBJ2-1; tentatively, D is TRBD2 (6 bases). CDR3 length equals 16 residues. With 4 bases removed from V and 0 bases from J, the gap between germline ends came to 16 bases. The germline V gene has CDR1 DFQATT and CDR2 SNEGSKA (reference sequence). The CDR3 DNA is TGCAGTGCTATCCTCAGGGAGGCCCACTCCTACAATGAGCAGTTCTTC. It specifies CSAILREAHSYNEQFF.

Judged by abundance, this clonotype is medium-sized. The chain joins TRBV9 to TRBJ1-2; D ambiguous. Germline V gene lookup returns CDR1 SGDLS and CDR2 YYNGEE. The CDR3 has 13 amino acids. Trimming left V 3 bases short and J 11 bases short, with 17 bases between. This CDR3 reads CASSEEIGGIYTF. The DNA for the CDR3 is TGTGCCAGCAGCGAGGAGATTGGTGGGATTTACACCTTC.

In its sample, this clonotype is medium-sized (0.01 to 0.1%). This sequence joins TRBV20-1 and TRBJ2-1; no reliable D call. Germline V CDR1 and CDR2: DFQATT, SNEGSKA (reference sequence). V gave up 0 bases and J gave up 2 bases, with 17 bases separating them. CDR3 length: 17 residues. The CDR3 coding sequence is TGCAGTGCTAGAGACAGGACGTTAGCCTTCGCCTACAATGAGCAGTTCTTC. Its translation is CSARDRTLAFAYNEQFF.

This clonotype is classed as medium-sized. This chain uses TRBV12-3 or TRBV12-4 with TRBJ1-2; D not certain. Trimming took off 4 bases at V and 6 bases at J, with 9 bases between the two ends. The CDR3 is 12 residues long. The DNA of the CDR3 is TGTGCCAGCAGTTCAAATAGCGATGGCTACACCTTC. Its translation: CASSSNSDGYTF.

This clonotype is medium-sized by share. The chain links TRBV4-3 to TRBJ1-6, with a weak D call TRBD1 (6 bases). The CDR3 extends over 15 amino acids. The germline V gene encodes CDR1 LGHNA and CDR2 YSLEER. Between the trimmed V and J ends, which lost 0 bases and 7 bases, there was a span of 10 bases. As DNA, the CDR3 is TGCGCCAGCAGCCAAGAGGCGGACAGAAATTCACCCCTCCACTTT. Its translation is CASSQEADRNSPLHF.

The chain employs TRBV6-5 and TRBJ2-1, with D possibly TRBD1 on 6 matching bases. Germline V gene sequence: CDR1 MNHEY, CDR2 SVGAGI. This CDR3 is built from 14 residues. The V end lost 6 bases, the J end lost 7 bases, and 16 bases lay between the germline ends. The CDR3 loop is CASRQGRKRNEQFF. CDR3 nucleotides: TGTGCCAGCAGACAGGGACGGAAAAGGAATGAGCAGTTCTTC.

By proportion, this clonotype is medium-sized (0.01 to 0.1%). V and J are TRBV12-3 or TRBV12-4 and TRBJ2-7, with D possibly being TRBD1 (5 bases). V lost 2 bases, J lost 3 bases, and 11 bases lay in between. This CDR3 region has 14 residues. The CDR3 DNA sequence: TGTGCCAGCAGTTTACAGGGAACATTCTACGAGCAGTACTTC. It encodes CASSLQGTFYEQYF.

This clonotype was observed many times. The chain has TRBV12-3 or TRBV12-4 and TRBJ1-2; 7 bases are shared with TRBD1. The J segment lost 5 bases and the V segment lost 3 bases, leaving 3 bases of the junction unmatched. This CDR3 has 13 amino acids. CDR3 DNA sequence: TGTGCCAGCAGTTTTGACAGGGTATATGGCTACACCTTC. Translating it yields CASSFDRVYGYTF.

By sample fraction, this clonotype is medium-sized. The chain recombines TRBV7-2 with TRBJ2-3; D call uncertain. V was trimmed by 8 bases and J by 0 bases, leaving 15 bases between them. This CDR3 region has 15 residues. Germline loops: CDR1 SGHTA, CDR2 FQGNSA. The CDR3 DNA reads TGTGCCAGCTACCTACACGGATTTAGCACAGATACGCAGTATTTT. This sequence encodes CASYLHGFSTDTQYF.

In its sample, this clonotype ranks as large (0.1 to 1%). The CDR3: CASSLGTTDTQYF. The CDR3 DNA reads TGCGCCAGCAGCTTGGGGACTACAGATACGCAGTATTTT. The chain employs TRBV5-1 and TRBJ2-3; a weak D match, TRBD2 (5 bases). Germline V gene lookup returns CDR1 SGHRS and CDR2 YFSETQ. The CDR3 extends over 13 amino acids. Trimming cost V 0 bases and J 3 bases, with 5 bases left between them.

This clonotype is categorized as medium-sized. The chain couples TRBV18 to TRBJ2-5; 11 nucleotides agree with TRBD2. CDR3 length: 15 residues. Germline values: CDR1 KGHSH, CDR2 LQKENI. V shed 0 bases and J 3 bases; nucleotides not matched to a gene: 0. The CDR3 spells CASSPPGLAEETQYF. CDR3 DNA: TGTGCCAGCTCACCACCGGGACTAGCGGAAGAGACCCAGTACTTC.

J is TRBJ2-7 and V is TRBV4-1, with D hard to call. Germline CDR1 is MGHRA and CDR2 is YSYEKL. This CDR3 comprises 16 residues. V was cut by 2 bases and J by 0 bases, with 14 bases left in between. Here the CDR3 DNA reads TGCGCCAGCAGCCAAACCTGGACGTCCAGCTCCTACGAGCAGTACTTC. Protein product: CASSQTWTSSSYEQYF.

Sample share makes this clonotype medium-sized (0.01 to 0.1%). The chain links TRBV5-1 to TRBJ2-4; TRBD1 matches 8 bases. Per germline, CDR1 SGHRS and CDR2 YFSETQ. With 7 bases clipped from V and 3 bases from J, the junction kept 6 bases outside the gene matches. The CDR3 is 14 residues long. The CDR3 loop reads CASQQGVGKNIQYF. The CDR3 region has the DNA TGCGCCAGCCAACAGGGGGTAGGCAAAAACATTCAGTACTTC.

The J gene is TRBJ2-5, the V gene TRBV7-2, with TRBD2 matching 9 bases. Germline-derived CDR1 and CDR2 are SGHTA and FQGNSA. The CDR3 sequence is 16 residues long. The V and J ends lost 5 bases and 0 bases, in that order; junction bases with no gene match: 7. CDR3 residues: CASSTRGGGYQETQYF. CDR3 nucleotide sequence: TGTGCCAGCAGCACCCGCGGGGGGGGCTACCAAGAGACCCAGTACTTC.

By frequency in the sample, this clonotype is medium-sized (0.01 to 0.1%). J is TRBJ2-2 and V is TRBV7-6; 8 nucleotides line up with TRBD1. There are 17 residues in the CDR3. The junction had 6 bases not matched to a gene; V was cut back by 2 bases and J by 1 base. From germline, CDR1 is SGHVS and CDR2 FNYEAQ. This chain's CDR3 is CASSLPIGTGNTGELFF. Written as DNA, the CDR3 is TGTGCCAGCAGCTTACCAATAGGGACAGGGAACACCGGGGAGCTGTTTTTT.

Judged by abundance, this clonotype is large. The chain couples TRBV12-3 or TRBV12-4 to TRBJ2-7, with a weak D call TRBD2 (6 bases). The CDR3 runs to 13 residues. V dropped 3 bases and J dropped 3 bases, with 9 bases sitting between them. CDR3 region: CASSLWRDYEQYF. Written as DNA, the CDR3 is TGTGCCAGCAGTTTGTGGCGGGACTACGAGCAGTACTTC.